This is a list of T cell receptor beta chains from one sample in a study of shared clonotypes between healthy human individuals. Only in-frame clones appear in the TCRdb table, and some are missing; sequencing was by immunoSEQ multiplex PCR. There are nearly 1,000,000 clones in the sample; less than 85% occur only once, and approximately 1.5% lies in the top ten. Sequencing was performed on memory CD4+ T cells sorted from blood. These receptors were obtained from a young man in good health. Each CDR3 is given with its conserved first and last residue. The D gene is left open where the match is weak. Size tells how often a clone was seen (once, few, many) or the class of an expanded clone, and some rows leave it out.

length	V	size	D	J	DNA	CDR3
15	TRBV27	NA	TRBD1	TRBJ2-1	TGTGCCAGCAGTCCCTGGGGACAGGCCTCCAATGAGCAGTTCTTC	CASSPWGQASNEQFF
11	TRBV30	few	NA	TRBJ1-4	TGTGCCTGGAGTGTGTCAGAAAAACTGTTTTTT	CAWSVSEKLFF
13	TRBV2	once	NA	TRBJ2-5	TGTGCCAGCAGTGAGCGGATCCCGCCGGACGAGTACTTC	CASSERIPPDEYF
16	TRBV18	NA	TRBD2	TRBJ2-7	TGTGCCAGCTCACCACCGGGAGGGAGAACACCCTACGAGCAGTACTTC	CASSPPGGRTPYEQYF
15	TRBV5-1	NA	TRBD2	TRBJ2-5	TGCGCCAGCACCGAACCGACTAGCGCAAAAGAGACCCAGTACTTC	CASTEPTSAKETQYF
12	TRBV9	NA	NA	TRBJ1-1	TGTGCCAGCAGCGTAGTGAGGGGTGAAGCTTTCTTT	CASSVVRGEAFF
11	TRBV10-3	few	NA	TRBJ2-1	TGTGCCATCATGAGGCGAAATGAGCAGTTCTTC	CAIMRRNEQFF
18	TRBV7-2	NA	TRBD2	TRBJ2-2	TGTGCCAGCAGCTTAGTGGTAGTACTAGCGGGGAACACCGGGGAGCTGTTTTTT	CASSLVVVLAGNTGELFF
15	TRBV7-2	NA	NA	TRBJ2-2	TGTGCCAGCAGTAAAACGGGCCTGAACACCGGGGAGCTGTTTTTT	CASSKTGLNTGELFF
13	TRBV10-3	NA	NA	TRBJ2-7	TGTGCCATCAAGGGAAGTCAACCCTACGAGCAGTACTTC	CAIKGSQPYEQYF
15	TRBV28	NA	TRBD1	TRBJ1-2	TGTGCCAGCAGTTTCTTAGGGACAGGTGAATCGGGCTACACCTTC	CASSFLGTGESGYTF
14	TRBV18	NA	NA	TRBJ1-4	TGTGCCAGCTCACTACGGGGGACTAATGAAAAACTGTTTTTT	CASSLRGTNEKLFF
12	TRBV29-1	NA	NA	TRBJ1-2	TGCAGCGTGGGGGCAGGGTCCTATGGCTACACCTTC	CSVGAGSYGYTF
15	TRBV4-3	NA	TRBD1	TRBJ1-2	TGCGCCAGCAGCCCGCGGACAGGGAATAACTATGGCTACACCTTC	CASSPRTGNNYGYTF
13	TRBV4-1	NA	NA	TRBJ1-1	TGCGCCAGCAGCCAAGATGCCCTCACTGAAGCTTTCTTT	CASSQDALTEAFF
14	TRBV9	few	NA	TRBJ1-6	TGTGCCAGCAGCTCAGGACCAAATAATTCACCCCTCCACTTT	CASSSGPNNSPLHF